This T cell receptor beta chain comes out of a study of OX40 agonist ivuxolimab in advanced cancers. The study's findings and limits: Clonal expansion by week 6 occurred in CD4+ and CD8+ blood T cells (at 0.1 to 3.0 mg/kg). On average, CD8+ T cells showed a greater number of expanded clones than CD4+.

This CDR3 contains 16 residues. The V segment lost 0 bases and the J segment 7 bases; nucleotides outside the gene matches: 7. CDR1 is MGHRA, CDR2 YSYEKL, per germline. As to this clone: Its target is unknown.

Repertoires were generated with immunoSEQ multiplex PCR, while TCRdb's copy carries only in-frame clones and drops some. The table shows over 95,000 clones, with over 75% occurring only once. The sequenced sample was CD4+ or CD8+ T cells sorted from blood, obtained in a trial of the OX40 agonist ivuxolimab. The receptor was isolated from an adult with an advanced solid tumor such as melanoma, head and neck, liver or kidney cancer. The gene calls are TRBV4-1 and TRBJ2-1; 9 bases fit TRBD2. In DNA, the CDR3 is TGCGCCAGCAGCCAAGATACGGCGGGAGGGAGAAATGAGCAGTTCTTC. It encodes CASSQDTAGGRNEQFF.